A selection of T cell receptor beta chains follows, all from one sample in a study of cytomegalovirus exposure and HLA in healthy donors. Assay used: immunoSEQ multiplex PCR; TCRdb lists only in-frame clones, some missing. The sample records 120,000 or so clones, more than 65% being singletons. Material for sequencing was PBMCs. The receptors derive from a man younger than 30 in good health and CMV-seropositive. Both conserved end residues are part of each CDR3. The D gene is left open where the match is weak. Clone size, where shown, is once, few, many, or a class for clones that have expanded.

abundance: NA; v_gene: TRBV9; d_gene: TRBD1; j_gene: TRBJ1-1; CDR3aa: CASSVGTGGTEAFF; CDR3nt: TGTGCCAGCAGTGTCGGGACAGGGGGAACTGAAGCTTTCTTT
abundance: NA; v_gene: TRBV18; d_gene: TRBD1; j_gene: TRBJ2-3; CDR3aa: CASSPRTGTTDTQYF; CDR3nt: TGTGCCAGCTCTCCCCGGACAGGGACCACAGATACGCAGTATTTT
abundance: NA; v_gene: TRBV4-3; d_gene: NA; j_gene: TRBJ2-2; CDR3aa: CASSQVAGNTGELFF; CDR3nt: TGCGCCAGCAGCCAAGTCGCGGGGAACACCGGGGAGCTGTTTTTT
abundance: NA; v_gene: TRBV5-5; d_gene: NA; j_gene: TRBJ2-3; CDR3aa: CASRSSTDSTDTQYF; CDR3nt: TGTGCCAGCAGAAGTTCGACAGATAGCACAGATACGCAGTATTTT
abundance: NA; v_gene: TRBV9; d_gene: NA; j_gene: TRBJ1-5; CDR3aa: CASSRRLLEPQHF; CDR3nt: TGTGCCAGCAGCCGCAGACTCCTTGAGCCCCAGCATTTT
abundance: NA; v_gene: TRBV19; d_gene: TRBD1; j_gene: TRBJ2-7; CDR3aa: CASSLGTGVSEQYF; CDR3nt: TGTGCCAGTAGTCTCGGGACAGGGGTGTCCGAGCAGTACTTC
abundance: NA; v_gene: TRBV19; d_gene: NA; j_gene: TRBJ1-2; CDR3aa: CASSIDHGVGGYTF; CDR3nt: TGTGCCAGTAGTATAGATCACGGAGTAGGTGGCTACACCTTC
abundance: NA; v_gene: TRBV19; d_gene: TRBD2; j_gene: TRBJ2-7; CDR3aa: CASRAGSNEQYF; CDR3nt: TGTGCCAGTAGAGCGGGATCCAACGAGCAGTACTTC
abundance: NA; v_gene: TRBV11-3; d_gene: TRBD2; j_gene: TRBJ2-3; CDR3aa: CASSLTSGTDTQYF; CDR3nt: TGTGCCAGCAGCTTGACTAGCGGCACAGATACGCAGTATTTT
abundance: NA; v_gene: TRBV6-6; d_gene: TRBD2; j_gene: TRBJ2-7; CDR3aa: CASSTRLAGMSYEQYF; CDR3nt: TGTGCCAGCAGTACACGGCTAGCGGGGATGTCCTACGAGCAGTACTTC
abundance: few; v_gene: TRBV7-2; d_gene: NA; j_gene: TRBJ2-1; CDR3aa: CASSQRSEGNEQFF; CDR3nt: TGTGCCAGCAGCCAGAGGAGCGAGGGAAATGAGCAGTTCTTC
abundance: NA; v_gene: TRBV7-9; d_gene: TRBD1; j_gene: TRBJ2-5; CDR3aa: CASSLALGRGRETQYF; CDR3nt: TGTGCCAGCAGCTTAGCGCTGGGCAGGGGGCGAGAGACCCAGTACTTC
abundance: NA; v_gene: TRBV7-9; d_gene: TRBD1; j_gene: TRBJ1-2; CDR3aa: CASSFDRANYGYTF; CDR3nt: TGTGCCAGCAGCTTCGACAGGGCCAACTATGGCTACACCTTC
abundance: NA; v_gene: TRBV19; d_gene: NA; j_gene: TRBJ1-2; CDR3aa: CASRTGNYGYTF; CDR3nt: TGTGCCAGTAGAACAGGGAACTATGGCTACACCTTC
abundance: NA; v_gene: TRBV9; d_gene: NA; j_gene: TRBJ1-3; CDR3aa: CASSVATGGNTIYF; CDR3nt: TGTGCCAGCAGCGTAGCTACAGGTGGAAACACCATATATTTT
abundance: NA; v_gene: TRBV7-2; d_gene: TRBD2; j_gene: TRBJ2-7; CDR3aa: CASSLVAGAGGTYEQYF; CDR3nt: TGTGCCAGCAGCTTAGTGGCCGGAGCGGGGGGAACCTACGAGCAGTACTTC
abundance: NA; v_gene: TRBV29-1; d_gene: NA; j_gene: TRBJ2-1; CDR3aa: CSVVPGSDEQFF; CDR3nt: TGCAGCGTTGTCCCAGGTTCCGATGAGCAGTTCTTC
abundance: NA; v_gene: TRBV6-5; d_gene: NA; j_gene: TRBJ2-5; CDR3aa: CASNYAGEETQYF; CDR3nt: TGTGCCAGCAATTACGCGGGTGAGGAGACCCAGTACTTC
abundance: NA; v_gene: TRBV5-1; d_gene: TRBD2; j_gene: TRBJ2-7; CDR3aa: CASTPLGASGTYEQYF; CDR3nt: TGCGCCAGCACGCCCCTAGGGGCTAGCGGAACCTACGAGCAGTACTTC
abundance: NA; v_gene: TRBV5-1; d_gene: TRBD2; j_gene: TRBJ2-3; CDR3aa: CASSGVPGLAGPTDTQYF; CDR3nt: TGCGCCAGCAGCGGGGTACCGGGACTAGCGGGTCCCACAGATACGCAGTATTTT
abundance: NA; v_gene: TRBV5-6; d_gene: NA; j_gene: TRBJ1-2; CDR3aa: CASSLERVKDGYTF; CDR3nt: TGTGCCAGCAGCTTGGAGAGGGTGAAGGATGGCTACACCTTC
abundance: NA; v_gene: TRBV11-2; d_gene: NA; j_gene: TRBJ1-3; CDR3aa: CASSERTVISGNTIYF; CDR3nt: TGTGCCAGCAGCGAACGGACAGTGATCTCTGGAAACACCATATATTTT
abundance: NA; v_gene: TRBV6-4; d_gene: NA; j_gene: TRBJ2-2; CDR3aa: CASSDSPWTANTGELFF; CDR3nt: TGTGCCAGCAGTGACTCCCCGTGGACAGCGAACACCGGGGAGCTGTTTTTT
abundance: NA; v_gene: TRBV5-4; d_gene: TRBD2; j_gene: TRBJ2-7; CDR3aa: CASTEGGSSYEQYF; CDR3nt: TGTGCCAGCACAGAGGGCGGGAGCTCCTACGAGCAGTACTTC
abundance: NA; v_gene: TRBV6-6; d_gene: TRBD1; j_gene: TRBJ1-5; CDR3aa: CASSKGAIPHQPQHF; CDR3nt: TGTGCCAGCAGTAAGGGGGCTATCCCTCATCAGCCCCAGCATTTT
abundance: NA; v_gene: TRBV6-1; d_gene: TRBD1; j_gene: TRBJ2-1; CDR3aa: CASSRTQGADEQFF; CDR3nt: TGTGCCAGCAGCCGTACGCAGGGGGCGGATGAGCAGTTCTTC
abundance: few; v_gene: TRBV5-1; d_gene: NA; j_gene: TRBJ2-7; CDR3aa: CASSEAGVYEQYF; CDR3nt: TGCGCCAGCAGCGAGGCGGGCGTCTACGAGCAGTACTTC
abundance: once; v_gene: TRBV4-1; d_gene: TRBD1; j_gene: TRBJ1-5; CDR3aa: CASSQDPLTGGSSSNQPQHF; CDR3nt: TGCGCCAGCAGCCAAGATCCCCTCACAGGGGGAAGCAGTAGCAATCAGCCCCAGCATTTT
abundance: NA; v_gene: TRBV30; d_gene: NA; j_gene: TRBJ2-1; CDR3aa: CAWAAGYNEQFF; CDR3nt: TGTGCCTGGGCGGCGGGTTACAATGAGCAGTTCTTC
abundance: NA; v_gene: TRBV30; d_gene: NA; j_gene: TRBJ1-1; CDR3aa: CAWSVPGMNTEAFF; CDR3nt: TGTGCCTGGAGTGTCCCCGGGATGAACACTGAAGCTTTCTTT
abundance: once; v_gene: TRBV5-1; d_gene: NA; j_gene: TRBJ1-1; CDR3aa: CASSFTANTEAFF; CDR3nt: TGCGCCAGCAGCTTTACAGCGAACACTGAAGCTTTCTTT
abundance: NA; v_gene: TRBV25-1; d_gene: TRBD2; j_gene: TRBJ2-7; CDR3aa: CASSGSGLAGVAAYEQYF; CDR3nt: TGTGCCAGCAGTGGGTCGGGACTAGCGGGAGTCGCTGCCTACGAGCAGTACTTC
abundance: NA; v_gene: TRBV5-1; d_gene: NA; j_gene: TRBJ2-3; CDR3aa: CASSLESLGSGERGTDTQYF; CDR3nt: TGCGCCAGCAGCTTGGAGTCCCTCGGTTCGGGGGAGAGGGGCACAGATACGCAGTATTTT
abundance: NA; v_gene: TRBV5-5; d_gene: TRBD2; j_gene: TRBJ2-7; CDR3aa: CASSLELAGNYEQYF; CDR3nt: TGTGCCAGCAGCTTGGAACTAGCGGGGAACTACGAGCAGTACTTC
abundance: NA; v_gene: TRBV7-6; d_gene: TRBD1; j_gene: TRBJ2-1; CDR3aa: CASSTGQGVEQFF; CDR3nt: TGTGCCAGCAGCACGGGACAGGGCGTTGAGCAGTTCTTC
abundance: NA; v_gene: TRBV2; d_gene: NA; j_gene: TRBJ2-7; CDR3aa: CASSVRRFGYEQYF; CDR3nt: TGTGCCAGCAGTGTACGGCGGTTCGGTTACGAGCAGTACTTC
abundance: few; v_gene: TRBV19; d_gene: TRBD1; j_gene: TRBJ2-7; CDR3aa: CASRKSTGVSYEQYF; CDR3nt: TGTGCCAGTAGAAAATCTACAGGGGTCTCCTACGAGCAGTACTTC
abundance: few; v_gene: TRBV27; d_gene: NA; j_gene: TRBJ1-6; CDR3aa: CASSLANRGSPLHF; CDR3nt: TGTGCCAGCAGTTTAGCTAACAGAGGGTCACCCCTCCACTTT
abundance: NA; v_gene: TRBV6-1; d_gene: TRBD1; j_gene: TRBJ1-5; CDR3aa: CASKRNRGGDQPQHF; CDR3nt: TGTGCCAGCAAGAGAAACAGGGGGGGTGATCAGCCCCAGCATTTT
abundance: NA; v_gene: TRBV30; d_gene: TRBD1; j_gene: TRBJ1-4; CDR3aa: CAWSVGGRANEKLFF; CDR3nt: TGTGCCTGGAGTGTAGGGGGCAGGGCAAATGAAAAACTGTTTTTT
abundance: few; v_gene: TRBV2; d_gene: TRBD1; j_gene: TRBJ2-2; CDR3aa: CATRDSSNTGELFF; CDR3nt: TGTGCCACTAGGGACAGCTCGAACACCGGGGAGCTGTTTTTT
abundance: once; v_gene: TRBV29-1; d_gene: TRBD1; j_gene: TRBJ1-2; CDR3aa: CSTQSGTAYGYTF; CDR3nt: TGCAGCACTCAATCTGGGACAGCCTATGGCTACACCTTC
abundance: once; v_gene: TRBV7-8; d_gene: NA; j_gene: TRBJ2-3; CDR3aa: CASSLFGGGEVTDTQYF; CDR3nt: TGTGCCAGCAGCTTATTCGGTGGCGGGGAAGTCACAGATACGCAGTATTTT
abundance: few; v_gene: TRBV4-2; d_gene: TRBD2; j_gene: TRBJ2-2; CDR3aa: CASSPRGGNTGELFF; CDR3nt: TGTGCCAGCAGCCCGCGGGGGGGCAACACCGGGGAGCTGTTTTTT
abundance: NA; v_gene: TRBV19; d_gene: NA; j_gene: TRBJ1-5; CDR3aa: CASSIGEYSNQPQHF; CDR3nt: TGTGCCAGTAGTATCGGAGAGTATAGCAATCAGCCCCAGCATTTT
abundance: NA; v_gene: TRBV4-1; d_gene: NA; j_gene: TRBJ2-7; CDR3aa: CASSLQRSSYEQYF; CDR3nt: TGCGCCAGCAGCCTCCAACGGAGCAGCTACGAGCAGTACTTC